Sequencing of this TCR beta chain was carried out in a study of T-cell memory formation after mild COVID-19. Points from the study as a whole: Clones from the second wave (peaking day 37) had unconfirmed SARS-CoV-2 specificity. Some responding clones appeared in pre-infection memory, suggesting cross-reactive memory joined.

V shed 5 bases and J 8 bases; nucleotides not matched to a gene: 8. The CDR3 covers 12 residues. In germline, CDR1 is DFQATT, CDR2 SNEGSKA (reference sequence). For this clonotype: What it binds is unknown.

It was 5'RACE with constant-segment primers that produced the TCR alpha and TCR beta cDNA libraries, which carried sample barcodes and UMIs. MiXCR, applied by TCRdb to the 5' RACE reads, yields one record per CDR3 protein. The sample lists hundreds of thousands of distinct CDR3 sequences; roughly 15% were seen once. This receptor was taken from a man aged 18 to 29 who had mild COVID-19 (a few samples of this study predate the infection). Cell type and time point are not known. V is TRBV20-1 and J is TRBJ1-2, with 7 nucleotides matching TRBD1. The sequenced sample was PBMCs or a T cell subset sorted from them (not recorded which). DNA for the CDR3: TGCAGTGCTCCACAGGGGACTAGGGGCTACACCTTC. Protein: CSAPQGTRGYTF.